The clone carrying this T cell receptor (beta chain) came up many times. This entry is derived from a study of identical twins. TCRdb reprocessed the 5' RACE reads via MiXCR and lists one record per CDR3 protein. The repertoire consists of approximately 890,000 distinct CDR3 sequences, with approximately 13% occurring once and the leading ten covering around 1.6%. Trimming took off 6 bases at V and 11 bases at J, with 17 bases between the two ends. The CDR3 has 14 residues. Germline CDR1 and CDR2: MDHEN and SYDVKM. This sample was also put to use in a study of yellow fever vaccine responses in identical twins.

The origin of this receptor is a woman aged 18 to 35 in good health. The rearrangement uses TRBV28 and TRBJ1-6, with D possibly being TRBD1 (5 bases). The sequenced sample was PBMCs. In DNA form, the CDR3 reads TGTGCCAGCAGGGCCAGGGAGGTGAATCCACCCCTCCACTTT. Amino acids: CASRAREVNPPLHF.